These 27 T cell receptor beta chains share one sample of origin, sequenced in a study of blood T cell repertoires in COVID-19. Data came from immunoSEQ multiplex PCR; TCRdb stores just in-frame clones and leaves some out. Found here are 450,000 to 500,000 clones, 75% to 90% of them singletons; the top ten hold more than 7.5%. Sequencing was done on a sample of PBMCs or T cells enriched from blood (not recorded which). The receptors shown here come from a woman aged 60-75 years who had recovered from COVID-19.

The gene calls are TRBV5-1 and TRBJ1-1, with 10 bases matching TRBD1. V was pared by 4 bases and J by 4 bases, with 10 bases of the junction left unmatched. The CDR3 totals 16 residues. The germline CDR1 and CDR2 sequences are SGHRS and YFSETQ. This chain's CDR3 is CASSLPRQGASTEAFF. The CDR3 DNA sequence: TGCGCCAGCAGCCTACCTCGACAGGGGGCGTCCACTGAAGCTTTCTTT.

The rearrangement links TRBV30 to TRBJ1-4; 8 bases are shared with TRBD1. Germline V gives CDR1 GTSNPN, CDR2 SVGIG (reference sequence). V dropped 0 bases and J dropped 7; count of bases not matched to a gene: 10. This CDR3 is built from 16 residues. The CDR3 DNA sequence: TGTGCCTGGAGTGTAGGGCCCAACAGGGGGACTGAAAAACTGTTTTTT. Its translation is CAWSVGPNRGTEKLFF.

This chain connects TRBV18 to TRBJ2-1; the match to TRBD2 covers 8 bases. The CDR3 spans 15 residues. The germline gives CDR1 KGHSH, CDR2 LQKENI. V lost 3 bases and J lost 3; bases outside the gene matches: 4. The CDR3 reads CASSPPTSGYNEQFF. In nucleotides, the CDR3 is TGTGCCAGCTCACCTCCAACTAGCGGCTACAATGAGCAGTTCTTC. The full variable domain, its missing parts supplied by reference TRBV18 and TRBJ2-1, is NAGVMQNPRHLVRRRGQEARLRCSPMKGHSHVYWYRQLPEEGLKFMVYLQKENIIDESGMPKERFSAEFPKEGPSILRIQQVVRGDSAAYFCASSPPTSGYNEQFFGPGTRLTVL.

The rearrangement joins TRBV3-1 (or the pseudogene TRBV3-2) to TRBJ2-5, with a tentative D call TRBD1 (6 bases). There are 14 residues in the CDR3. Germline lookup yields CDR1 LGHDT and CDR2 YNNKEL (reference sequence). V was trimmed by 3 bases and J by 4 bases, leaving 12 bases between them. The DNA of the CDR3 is TGTGCCAGCAGCCACCACAGGACAGCAGAGACCCAGTACTTC. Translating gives CASSHHRTAETQYF.

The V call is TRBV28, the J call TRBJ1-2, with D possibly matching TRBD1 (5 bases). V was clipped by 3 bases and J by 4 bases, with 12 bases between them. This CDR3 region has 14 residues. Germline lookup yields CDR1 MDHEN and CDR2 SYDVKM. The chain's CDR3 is CASSLRQGLYGYTF. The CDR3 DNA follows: TGTGCCAGCAGTTTGAGGCAGGGACTCTATGGCTACACCTTC.

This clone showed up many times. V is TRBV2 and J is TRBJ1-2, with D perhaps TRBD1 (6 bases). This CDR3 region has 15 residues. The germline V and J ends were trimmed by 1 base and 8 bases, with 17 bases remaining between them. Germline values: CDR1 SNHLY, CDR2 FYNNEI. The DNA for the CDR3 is TGTGCCAGCAGTGAAGAGGGGGGGATATGGAAGGGCTACACCTTC. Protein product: CASSEEGGIWKGYTF.

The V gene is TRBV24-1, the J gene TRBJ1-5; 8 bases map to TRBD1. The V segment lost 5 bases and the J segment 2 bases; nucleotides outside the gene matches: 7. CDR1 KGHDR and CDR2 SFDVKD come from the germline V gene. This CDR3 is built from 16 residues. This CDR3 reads CATSGQGAFGNQPQHF. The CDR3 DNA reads TGTGCCACCAGTGGGCAGGGGGCATTTGGCAATCAGCCCCAGCATTTT.

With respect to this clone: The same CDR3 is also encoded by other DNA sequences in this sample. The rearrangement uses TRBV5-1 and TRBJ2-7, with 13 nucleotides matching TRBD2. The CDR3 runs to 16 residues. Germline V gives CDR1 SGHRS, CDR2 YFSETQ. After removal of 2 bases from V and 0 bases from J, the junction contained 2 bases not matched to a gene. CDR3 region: CASSLGLAGASYEQYF. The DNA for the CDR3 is TGCGCCAGCAGCTTAGGACTAGCGGGGGCCTCCTACGAGCAGTACTTC.

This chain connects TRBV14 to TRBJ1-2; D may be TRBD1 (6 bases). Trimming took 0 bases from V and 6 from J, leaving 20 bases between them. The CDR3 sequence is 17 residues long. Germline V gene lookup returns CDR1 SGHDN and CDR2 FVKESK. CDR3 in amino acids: CASSQELITGILNGYTF. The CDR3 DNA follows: TGTGCCAGCAGCCAAGAGCTTATTACAGGGATTTTGAATGGCTACACCTTC.

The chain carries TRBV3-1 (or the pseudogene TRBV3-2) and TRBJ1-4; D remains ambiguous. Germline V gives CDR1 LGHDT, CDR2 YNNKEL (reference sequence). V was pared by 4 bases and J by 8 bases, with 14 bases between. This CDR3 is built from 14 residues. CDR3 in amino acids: CASSRSGSDEKLFF. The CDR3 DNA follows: TGTGCCAGCAGCCGTAGCGGGAGCGACGAAAAACTGTTTTTT.

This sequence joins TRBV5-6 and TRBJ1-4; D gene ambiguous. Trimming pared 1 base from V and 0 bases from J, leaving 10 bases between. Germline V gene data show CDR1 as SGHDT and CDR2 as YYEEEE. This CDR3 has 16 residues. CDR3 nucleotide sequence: TGTGCCAGCAGCTTGATAAGCGCCTCAACTAATGAAAAACTGTTTTTT. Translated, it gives CASSLISASTNEKLFF. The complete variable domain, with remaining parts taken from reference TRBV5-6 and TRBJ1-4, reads DAGVTQSPTHLIKTRGQQVTLRCSPKSGHDTVSWYQQALGQGPQFIFQYYEEEERQRGNFPDRFSGHQFPNYSSELNVNALLLGDSALYLCASSLISASTNEKLFFGSGTQLSVL.

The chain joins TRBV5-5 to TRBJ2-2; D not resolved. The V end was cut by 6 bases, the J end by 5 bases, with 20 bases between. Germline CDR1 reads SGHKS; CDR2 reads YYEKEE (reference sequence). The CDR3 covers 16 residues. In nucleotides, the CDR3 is TGTGCCAGCACCAATAATATGAATTCTGAGACCGGGGAGCTGTTTTTT. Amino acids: CASTNNMNSETGELFF.

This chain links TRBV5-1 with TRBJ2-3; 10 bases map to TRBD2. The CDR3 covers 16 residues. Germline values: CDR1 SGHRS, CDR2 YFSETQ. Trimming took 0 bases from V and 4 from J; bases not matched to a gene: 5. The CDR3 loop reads CASSLEASGGADTQYF. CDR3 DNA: TGCGCCAGCAGCTTGGAGGCTAGCGGGGGCGCAGATACGCAGTATTTT. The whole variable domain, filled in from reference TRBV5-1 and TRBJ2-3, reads KAGVTQTPRYLIKTRGQQVTLSCSPISGHRSVSWYQQTPGQGLQFLFEYFSETQRNKGNFPGRFSGRQFSNSRSEMNVSTLELGDSALYLCASSLEASGGADTQYFGPGTRLTVL.

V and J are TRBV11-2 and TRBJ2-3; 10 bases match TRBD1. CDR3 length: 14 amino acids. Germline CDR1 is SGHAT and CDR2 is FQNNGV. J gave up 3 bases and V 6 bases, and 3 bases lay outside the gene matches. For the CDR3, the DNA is TGTGCCAGCAGTCCGGGACAGGGGACAGATACGCAGTATTTT. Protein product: CASSPGQGTDTQYF.

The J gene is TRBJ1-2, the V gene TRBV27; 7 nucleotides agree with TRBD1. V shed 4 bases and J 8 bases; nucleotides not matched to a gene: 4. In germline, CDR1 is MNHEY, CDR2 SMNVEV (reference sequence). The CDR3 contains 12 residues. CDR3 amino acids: CASSSSGGGYTF. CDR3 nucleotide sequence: TGTGCCAGCAGTTCCTCAGGGGGGGGCTACACCTTC.

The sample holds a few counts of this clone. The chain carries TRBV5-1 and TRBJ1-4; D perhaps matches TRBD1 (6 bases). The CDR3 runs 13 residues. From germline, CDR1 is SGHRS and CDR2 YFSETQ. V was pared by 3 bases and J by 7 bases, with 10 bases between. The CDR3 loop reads CASSYRAAEKLFF. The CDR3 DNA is TGCGCCAGCAGCTACAGGGCGGCTGAAAAACTGTTTTTT.

The CDR3 loop is CASLESNEQFF. The DNA for the CDR3 is TGTGCCAGCTTAGAATCCAATGAGCAGTTCTTC. This chain links TRBV6-6 with TRBJ2-1; D unclear. The V gene's germline CDR1 is MNHNY and CDR2 SVGAGI (reference sequence). V lost 8 bases and J 6 bases, leaving 8 bases between the germline ends. CDR3 length: 11 residues.

This CDR3 reads CARSLGLARGSGANVLTF. The CDR3 nucleotides read TGTGCCAGAAGCTTGGGTCTGGCCAGGGGGTCTGGGGCCAACGTCCTGACTTTC. The rearrangement uses TRBV5-3 and TRBJ2-6; 7 bases fit TRBD1. TRBV5-3 is treated as an ORF (open reading frame) with a function not yet certain. The V segment lost 0 bases and the J segment 1 base; nucleotides outside the gene matches: 7. The CDR3 length is 18 residues.

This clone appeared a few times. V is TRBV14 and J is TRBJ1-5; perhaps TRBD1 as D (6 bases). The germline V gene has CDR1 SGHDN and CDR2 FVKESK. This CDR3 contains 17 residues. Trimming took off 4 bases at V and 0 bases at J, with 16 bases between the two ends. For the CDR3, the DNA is TGTGCCAGCAGCCCAATCCCCGGACAGCTTAGCAATCAGCCCCAGCATTTT. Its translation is CASSPIPGQLSNQPQHF.

Here the CDR3 DNA reads TGTGCCAGCAGTGAATTGAGTCCCGGGGCGGGGAACGAGCAGTACTTC. It translates to CASSELSPGAGNEQYF. The rearrangement links TRBV6-1 to TRBJ2-7; possibly TRBD2 for D (6 bases). This CDR3 comprises 16 residues. Looked up from germline, CDR1 is MNHNS and CDR2 is SASEGT. V was cut by 2 bases and J by 5 bases, with 19 bases left in between.

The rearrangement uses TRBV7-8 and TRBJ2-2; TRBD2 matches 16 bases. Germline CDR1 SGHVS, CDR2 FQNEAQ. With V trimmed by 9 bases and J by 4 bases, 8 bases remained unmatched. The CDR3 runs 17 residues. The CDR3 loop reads CASSTGLAGGRTGELFF. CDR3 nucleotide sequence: TGTGCCAGTAGTACGGGACTAGCGGGGGGGCGCACCGGGGAGCTGTTTTTT.

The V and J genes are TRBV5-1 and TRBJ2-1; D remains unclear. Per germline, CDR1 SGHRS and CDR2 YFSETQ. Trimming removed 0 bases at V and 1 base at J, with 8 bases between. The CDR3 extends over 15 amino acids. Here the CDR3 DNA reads TGCGCCAGCAGCTTGGATAGCACTTCCTACAATGAGCAGTTCTTC. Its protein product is CASSLDSTSYNEQFF. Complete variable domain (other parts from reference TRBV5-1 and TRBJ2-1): KAGVTQTPRYLIKTRGQQVTLSCSPISGHRSVSWYQQTPGQGLQFLFEYFSETQRNKGNFPGRFSGRQFSNSRSEMNVSTLELGDSALYLCASSLDSTSYNEQFFGPGTRLTVL.

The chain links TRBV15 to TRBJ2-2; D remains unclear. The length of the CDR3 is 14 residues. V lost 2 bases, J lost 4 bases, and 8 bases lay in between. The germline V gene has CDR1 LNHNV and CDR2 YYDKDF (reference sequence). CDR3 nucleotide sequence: TGTGCCACCAGCAGACTAATAGCCACCGGGGAGCTGTTTTTT. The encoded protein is CATSRLIATGELFF.

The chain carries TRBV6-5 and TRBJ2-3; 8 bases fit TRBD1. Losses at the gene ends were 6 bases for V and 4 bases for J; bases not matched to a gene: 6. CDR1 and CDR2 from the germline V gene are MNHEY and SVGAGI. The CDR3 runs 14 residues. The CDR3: CASRDRVSADTQYF. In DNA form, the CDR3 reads TGTGCCAGCAGGGACAGGGTGAGCGCAGATACGCAGTATTTT.

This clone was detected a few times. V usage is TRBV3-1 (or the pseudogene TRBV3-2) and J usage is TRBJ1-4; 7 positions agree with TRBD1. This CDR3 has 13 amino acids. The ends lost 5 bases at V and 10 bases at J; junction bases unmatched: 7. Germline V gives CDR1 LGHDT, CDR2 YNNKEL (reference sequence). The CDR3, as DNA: TGTGCCAGCAGCAGACGGGACAGCGGAAAACTGTTTTTT. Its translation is CASSRRDSGKLFF.

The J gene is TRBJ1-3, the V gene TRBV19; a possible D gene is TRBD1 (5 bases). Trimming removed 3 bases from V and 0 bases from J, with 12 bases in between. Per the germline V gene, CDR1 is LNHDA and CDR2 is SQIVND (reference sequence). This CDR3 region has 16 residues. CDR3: CASSIGTATSGNTIYF. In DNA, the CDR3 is TGTGCCAGTAGTATCGGGACTGCTACCTCTGGAAACACCATATATTTT.

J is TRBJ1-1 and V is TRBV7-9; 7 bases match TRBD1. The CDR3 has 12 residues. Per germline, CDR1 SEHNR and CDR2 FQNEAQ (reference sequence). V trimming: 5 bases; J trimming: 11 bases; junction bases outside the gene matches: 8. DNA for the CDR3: TGTGCCAGCAGCCATCCGGGACAGAAGGCTTTCTTT. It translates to CASSHPGQKAFF.